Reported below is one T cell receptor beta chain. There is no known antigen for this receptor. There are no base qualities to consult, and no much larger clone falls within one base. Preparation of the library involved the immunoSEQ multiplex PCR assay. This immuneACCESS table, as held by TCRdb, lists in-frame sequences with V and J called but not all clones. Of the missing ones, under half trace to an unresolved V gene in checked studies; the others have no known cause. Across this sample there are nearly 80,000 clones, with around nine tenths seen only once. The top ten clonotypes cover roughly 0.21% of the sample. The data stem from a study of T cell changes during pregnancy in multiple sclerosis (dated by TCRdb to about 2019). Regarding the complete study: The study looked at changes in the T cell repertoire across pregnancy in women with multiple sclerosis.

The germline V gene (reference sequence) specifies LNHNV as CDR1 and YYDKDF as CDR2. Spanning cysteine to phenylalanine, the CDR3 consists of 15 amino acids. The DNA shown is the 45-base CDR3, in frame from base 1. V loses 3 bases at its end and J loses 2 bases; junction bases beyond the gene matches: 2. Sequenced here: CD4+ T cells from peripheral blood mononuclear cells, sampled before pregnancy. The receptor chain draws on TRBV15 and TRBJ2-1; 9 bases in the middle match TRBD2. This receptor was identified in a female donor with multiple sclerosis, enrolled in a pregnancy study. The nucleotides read TGTGCCACCAGCAGCCGACTAGCGGCCTACAATGAGCAGTTCTTC. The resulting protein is CATSSRLAAYNEQFF.